These 7 T cell receptor beta chains originate from one sample sequenced in a study of shared clonotypes between healthy human individuals. This table comes from immunoSEQ multiplex PCR, and its TCRdb copy is limited to in-frame clones, with some not included. The sample yields some 650,000 clones, 97% seen once. The sequenced sample consisted of naive CD4+ T cells sorted from blood. Documented subset: CD45RA+ positively selected. These receptors were taken from a woman under 40 in good health.

The chain links TRBV11-3 to TRBJ2-3; a possible D gene is TRBD1 (6 bases). Germline V gene data show CDR1 as SGHNT and CDR2 as YENEEA. The V and J ends lost 5 bases and 2 bases respectively, with 17 bases between them. The CDR3 spans 16 residues. CDR3 DNA sequence: TGTGCCAGCAGCCCTGAGGACAGCCGCGCCACAGATACGCAGTATTTT. Encoded protein: CASSPEDSRATDTQYF.

The V gene is TRBV27, the J gene TRBJ2-5, with a possible D match to TRBD2 (5 bases). The better agreement between TRBJ2-7 and the DNA end casts doubt on the J call. The germline gives CDR1 MNHEY, CDR2 SMNVEV (reference sequence). This CDR3 has 17 amino acids. CDR3 sequence reads: CASSLWAITSGSNEQYF. The CDR3, as DNA: TGTGCCAGCAGTTTATGGGCCATTACTAGTGGGAGTAACGAGCAGTACTTC.

The chain joins TRBV6-5 to TRBJ2-7; weak D call: TRBD2 (7 bases). Looked up from germline, CDR1 is MNHEY and CDR2 is SVGAGI. Trimming took 10 bases from V and 2 from J, leaving 18 bases between them. The CDR3 loop spans 14 amino acids. CDR3 protein: CATRGGRATYEQYF. In DNA form, the CDR3 reads TGTGCCACCCGAGGGGGGAGGGCTACCTACGAGCAGTACTTC.

J is TRBJ2-1 and V is TRBV20-1; D remains unclear. CDR1 and CDR2 from the germline V gene are DFQATT and SNEGSKA (reference sequence). Trimming shortened V by 1 base and J by 9 bases, and 7 bases separated the two germline ends. The CDR3 loop spans 11 amino acids. The DNA of the CDR3 is TGCAGTGCTAGAGGTCATTTTGAGCAGTTCTTC. Translating it yields CSARGHFEQFF.

The chain is built from TRBV19 and TRBJ2-1; 10 bases match TRBD2. V trimming: 5 bases; J trimming: 2 bases; junction bases outside the gene matches: 3. Germline CDR1 is LNHDA and CDR2 is SQIVND (reference sequence). This CDR3 is built from 15 residues. This CDR3 is CASSVAGGPYNEQFF. The CDR3 bases are TGTGCCAGTAGTGTAGCGGGAGGACCCTACAATGAGCAGTTCTTC.

The chain is built from TRBV6-6 and TRBJ2-7, with 7 positions matching TRBD2. Germline trimming cut 3 bases from V and 6 bases from J; bases unmatched to any gene: 5. From germline, CDR1 is MNHNY and CDR2 SVGAGI (reference sequence). CDR3 size: 13 residues. CDR3 sequence (DNA): TGTGCCAGCAGTTATGGTAGGGAGGGCGAGCAGTACTTC. Protein product: CASSYGREGEQYF.

The chain employs TRBV9 and TRBJ2-1; 8 bases agree with TRBD1. V lost 7 bases to trimming and J lost 1 base; unmatched junction nucleotides: 4. The CDR3 is made up of 14 amino acids. Germline CDR1 and CDR2: SGDLS and YYNGEE. CDR3 coding DNA: TGTGCCAGCGGACAGGGAAAATCCTACAATGAGCAGTTCTTC. Translation gives CASGQGKSYNEQFF.